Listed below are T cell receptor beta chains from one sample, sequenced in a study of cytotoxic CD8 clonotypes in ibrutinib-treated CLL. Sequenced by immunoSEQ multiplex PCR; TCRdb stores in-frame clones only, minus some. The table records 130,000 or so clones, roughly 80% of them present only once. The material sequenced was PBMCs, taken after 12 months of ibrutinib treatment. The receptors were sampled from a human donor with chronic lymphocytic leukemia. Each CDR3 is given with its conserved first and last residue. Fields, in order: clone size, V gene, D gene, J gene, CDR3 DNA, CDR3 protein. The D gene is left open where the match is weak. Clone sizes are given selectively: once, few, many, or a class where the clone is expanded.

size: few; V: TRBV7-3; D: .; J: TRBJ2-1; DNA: TGTGCCAGCAGCTTATCTGAGGGGCATGAGCAGTTCTTC; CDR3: CASSLSEGHEQFF
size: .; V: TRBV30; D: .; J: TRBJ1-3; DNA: TGTGCCTGGAGTGAAGGAAACACCATATATTTT; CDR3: CAWSEGNTIYF
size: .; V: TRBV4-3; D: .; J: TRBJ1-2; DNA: TGCGCCAGCAGCCCCACACTACAGCAGAGGGACTTCGGCTACACCTTC; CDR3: CASSPTLQQRDFGYTF
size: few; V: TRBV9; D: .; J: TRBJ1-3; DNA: TGTGCCAGCAGCGTAGGGTCTAGTCGGGGGACCTCTGGAAACACCATATATTTT; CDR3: CASSVGSSRGTSGNTIYF
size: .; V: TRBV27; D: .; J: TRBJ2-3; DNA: TGTGTCCGACGCACAGATACGCAGTATTTT; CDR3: CVRRTDTQYF
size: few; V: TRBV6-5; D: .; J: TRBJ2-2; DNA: TGTGCCAGCAGTTACGTTGGCTCGGGGTGGACCGGGGAGCTGTTTTTT; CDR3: CASSYVGSGWTGELFF
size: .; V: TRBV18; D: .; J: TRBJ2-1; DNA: TGTGCCAGCTCACCAATGAGCCAGAACAATGAGCAGTTCTTC; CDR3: CASSPMSQNNEQFF
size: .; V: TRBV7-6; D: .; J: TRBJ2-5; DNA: TGTGCCAGCAGCTTAGGCAGGGGGGCCCAGTACTTC; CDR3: CASSLGRGAQYF
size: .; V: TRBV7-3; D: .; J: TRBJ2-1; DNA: TGTGCCAGCAGCTTAGGGCCCCAAGGACAGTATGAGCAGTTCTTC; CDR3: CASSLGPQGQYEQFF
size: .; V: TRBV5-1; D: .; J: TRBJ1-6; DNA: TGCGCCAGCAGCTTGCCGTCAGGGGATTCACCCCTCCACTTT; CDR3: CASSLPSGDSPLHF
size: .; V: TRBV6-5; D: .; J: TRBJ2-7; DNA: TGTGCCAGCACCCGCAGAACGACAGAGTACGAGCAGTACTTC; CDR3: CASTRRTTEYEQYF
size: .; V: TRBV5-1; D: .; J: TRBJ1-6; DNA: TGCGCCAGCAGCCCGCCCGGGGGCGAAAATAATTCACCCCTCCACTTT; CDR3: CASSPPGGENNSPLHF
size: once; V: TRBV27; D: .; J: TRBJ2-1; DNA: TGTGCCAGCAGTTCCCCGACAGTTAGCTCCTACAATGAGCAGTTCTTC; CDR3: CASSSPTVSSYNEQFF
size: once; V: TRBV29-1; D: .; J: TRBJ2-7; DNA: TGCAGCGTTTTAGGGGGGTACGAGCAGTACTTC; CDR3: CSVLGGYEQYF
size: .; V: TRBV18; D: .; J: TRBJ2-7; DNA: TGTGCCAGCTCACCGCCCGGGACCGCCGGGGCCTACGAGCAGTACTTC; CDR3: CASSPPGTAGAYEQYF
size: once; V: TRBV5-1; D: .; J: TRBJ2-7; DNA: TGCGCCAGCAGCCTCGACAGGCTCCCCTACGAGCAGTACTTC; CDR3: CASSLDRLPYEQYF
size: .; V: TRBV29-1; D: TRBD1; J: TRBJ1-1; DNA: TGCAGCGTTGAAGATCAGGGCAGGGGGCTCCAGAACACTGAAGCTTTCTTT; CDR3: CSVEDQGRGLQNTEAFF
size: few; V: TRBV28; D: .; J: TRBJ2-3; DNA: TGTGCCAGCAGTTTAGCCCACCAAGGAACGCAGTATTTT; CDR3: CASSLAHQGTQYF
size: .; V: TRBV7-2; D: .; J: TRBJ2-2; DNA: TGTGCCAGCAGCTTACAGGGCACCGGGGAGCTGTTTTTT; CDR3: CASSLQGTGELFF
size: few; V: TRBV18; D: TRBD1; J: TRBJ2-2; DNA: TGTGCCAGCTCACCACCGCGACAGGGAACCGGGGAGCTGTTTTTT; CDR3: CASSPPRQGTGELFF
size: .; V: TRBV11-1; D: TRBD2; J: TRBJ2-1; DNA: TGTGCCAGCAGCTTAGATCCAGAGCGGGGGAGCCAGTTCTTC; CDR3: CASSLDPERGSQFF
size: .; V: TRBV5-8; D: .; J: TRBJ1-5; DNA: TGTGCCAGCAGCTTGGTCGGGGATCAGCCCCAGCATTTT; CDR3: CASSLVGDQPQHF
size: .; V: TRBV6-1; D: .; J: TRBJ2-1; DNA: TGTGCCAGCCACAGGTTTTCCTACAATGAGCAGTTCTTC; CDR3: CASHRFSYNEQFF
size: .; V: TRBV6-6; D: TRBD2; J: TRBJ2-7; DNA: TGTGCCAGCAGTCGTGGACTAGCGGTCTCCGAGCAGTACTTC; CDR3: CASSRGLAVSEQYF
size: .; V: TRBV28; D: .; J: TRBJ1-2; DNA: TGTGCCAGCAGTTCATCTACAGGGCTCGGGTATGGCTACACCTTC; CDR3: CASSSSTGLGYGYTF
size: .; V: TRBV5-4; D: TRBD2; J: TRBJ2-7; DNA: TGTGCCAGCAGCCGGACTAGCGGGGGGTCCTACGAGCAGTACTTC; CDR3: CASSRTSGGSYEQYF
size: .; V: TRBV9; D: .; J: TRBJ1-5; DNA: TGTGCCAGCAGCGAAAAGGGATATAGCAATCAGCCCCAGCATTTT; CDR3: CASSEKGYSNQPQHF
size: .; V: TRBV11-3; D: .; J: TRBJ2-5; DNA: TGTGCCAGCAGCTTGACCGACCACCAAGAGACCCAGTACTTC; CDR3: CASSLTDHQETQYF
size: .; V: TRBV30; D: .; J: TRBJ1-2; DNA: TGTGCCTGGAGTCAAGGGGGAGATACGTACTTC; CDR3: CAWSQGGDTYF
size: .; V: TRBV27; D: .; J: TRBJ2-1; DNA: TGTGCCACCTACGGTGGCTCCAGCTCCTACAATGAGCAGTTCTTC; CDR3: CATYGGSSSYNEQFF
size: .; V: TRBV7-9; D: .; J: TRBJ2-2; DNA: TGTGCCAGCAGCCGCCTCGGGACAACGAACACCGGGGAGCTGTTTTTT; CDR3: CASSRLGTTNTGELFF
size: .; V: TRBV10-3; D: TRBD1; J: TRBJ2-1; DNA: TGTGCCATCAGCGACAGGGCAGGTGAGCAGTTCTTC; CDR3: CAISDRAGEQFF
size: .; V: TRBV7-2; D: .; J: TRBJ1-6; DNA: TGTGCCAGCAGCCCGATCGTAAGCAATAATTCACCCCTCCACTTT; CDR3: CASSPIVSNNSPLHF
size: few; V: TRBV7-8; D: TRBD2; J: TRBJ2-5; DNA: TGTGCCAGCAGCCCACCCCTTAGACTAGCGGGGGTGCAGGAGACCCAGTACTTC; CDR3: CASSPPLRLAGVQETQYF
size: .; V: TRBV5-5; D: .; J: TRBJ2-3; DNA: TGTGCCAGCAGCTTGGGTGTCCATCCCACAGATACGCAGTATTTT; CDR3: CASSLGVHPTDTQYF
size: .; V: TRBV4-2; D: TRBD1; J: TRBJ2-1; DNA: TGTGCCAGCAGCGAGGGACAGGGCTCCTACAATGAGCAGTTCTTC; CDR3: CASSEGQGSYNEQFF
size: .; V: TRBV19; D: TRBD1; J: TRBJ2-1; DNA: TGTGCCAGTAGTATACAACCGGGACAGGGGTCTTTCGAGCAGTTCTTC; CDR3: CASSIQPGQGSFEQFF
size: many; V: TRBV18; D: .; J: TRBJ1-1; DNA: TGTGCCAGCTCACCAAACCCAAATTGGAACACTGAAGCTTTCTTT; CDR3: CASSPNPNWNTEAFF
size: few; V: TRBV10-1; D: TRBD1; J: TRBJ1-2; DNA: TGCGCCAGCACCAAACAGGGGGTTAACTATGGCTACACCTTC; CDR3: CASTKQGVNYGYTF
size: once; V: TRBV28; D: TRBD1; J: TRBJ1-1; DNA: TGTGCCAGCAGTTACGGGACAGCTCCCTCGGGCACTGAAGCTTTCTTT; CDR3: CASSYGTAPSGTEAFF
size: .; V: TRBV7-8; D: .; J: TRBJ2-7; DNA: TGTGCCAGCAGCTTAGCGGGGGTCACCGAGCAGTACTTC; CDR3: CASSLAGVTEQYF
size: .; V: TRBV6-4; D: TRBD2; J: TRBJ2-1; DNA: TGTGCCAGCAGTGAATGGCTAGCGGGAGTCAATGAGCAGTTCTTC; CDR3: CASSEWLAGVNEQFF
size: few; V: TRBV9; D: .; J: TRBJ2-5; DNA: TGTGCCAGCAGCGTGGAGGGGGCAAAGACCCAGTACTTC; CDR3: CASSVEGAKTQYF
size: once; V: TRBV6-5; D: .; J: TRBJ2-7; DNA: TGTGCCAGCAGTTACTCGAAAGGCTACGAGCAGTACTTC; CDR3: CASSYSKGYEQYF
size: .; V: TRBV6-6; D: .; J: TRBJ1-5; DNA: TGTGCCAGCAGTCCTCATCATAGCAATCAGCCCCAGCATTTT; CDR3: CASSPHHSNQPQHF
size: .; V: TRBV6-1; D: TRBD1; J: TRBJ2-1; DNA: TGTGCCAGCAGCGGGGACAGGAACTCCTACAATGAGCAGTTCTTC; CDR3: CASSGDRNSYNEQFF
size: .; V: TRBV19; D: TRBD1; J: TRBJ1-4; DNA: TGTGCCAGTCAGCCTCGATACAGGGGGCTGACTAATGAAAAACTGTTTTTT; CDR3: CASQPRYRGLTNEKLFF
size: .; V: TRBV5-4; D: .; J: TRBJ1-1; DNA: TGTGCCAGCAGCTTGGTGGCTGGGACTGAAGCTTTCTTT; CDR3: CASSLVAGTEAFF
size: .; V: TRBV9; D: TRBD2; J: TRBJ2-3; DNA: TGTGCCAGCAGCGACTTAGCGGGGGGGCCGGTAGCGCAGTATTTT; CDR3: CASSDLAGGPVAQYF
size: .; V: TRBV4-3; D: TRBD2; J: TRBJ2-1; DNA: TGCGCCAGCAGCCAAGAAGTACTAGCGGGAGCGAATGAGCAGTTCTTC; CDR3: CASSQEVLAGANEQFF
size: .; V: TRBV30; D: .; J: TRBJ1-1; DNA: TGTGCCTGGAATAGACAGGAGAACACTGAAGCTTTCTTT; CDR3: CAWNRQENTEAFF